This T cell receptor beta chain originates from a study of blood T cell repertoires in COVID-19. Study at large: The United States, Italy and Spain supplied acute and convalescent COVID-19 samples. The analysed material was cDNA or gDNA that came from T cells, B-cell-depleted T cells, or PBMCs.

This clone has only one observation. The germline V and J ends were trimmed by 4 bases and 0 bases, with 8 bases remaining between them. This CDR3 region has 13 residues. CDR1 SGHRS and CDR2 YFSETQ come from the germline V gene. In the original workflow: Estimated nucleated cell counts came from reference gene primer amplification. Assay: immunoSEQ multiplex PCR; the TCRdb copy retains only in-frame clones and omits some. V and J calls and clone size are as listed in that table; D and trimming were resolved from the DNA. Found here are tens of thousands of clones, over 80% of them singletons; the top ten hold 7% to 9%.

The chain has TRBV5-1 and TRBJ2-7, with a tentative D call TRBD2 (5 bases). The TCR sequence derives from a man between 50 and 59 years old with acute or convalescent COVID-19. The source material was peripheral blood. CDR3: CASSRESSYEQYF. The CDR3 DNA sequence: TGCGCCAGCAGCAGGGAGAGCTCCTACGAGCAGTACTTC.